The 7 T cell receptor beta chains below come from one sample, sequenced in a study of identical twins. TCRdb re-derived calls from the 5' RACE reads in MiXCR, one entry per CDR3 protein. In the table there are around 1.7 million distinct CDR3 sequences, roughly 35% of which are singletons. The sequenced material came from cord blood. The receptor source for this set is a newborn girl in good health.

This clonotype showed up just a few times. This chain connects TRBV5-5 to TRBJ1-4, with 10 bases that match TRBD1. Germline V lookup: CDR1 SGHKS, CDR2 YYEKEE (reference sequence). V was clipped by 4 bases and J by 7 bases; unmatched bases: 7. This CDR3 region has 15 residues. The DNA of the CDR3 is TGTGCCAGCAGCCACCGTCGGGACAGGGGTGAAAAACTGTTTTTT. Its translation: CASSHRRDRGEKLFF.

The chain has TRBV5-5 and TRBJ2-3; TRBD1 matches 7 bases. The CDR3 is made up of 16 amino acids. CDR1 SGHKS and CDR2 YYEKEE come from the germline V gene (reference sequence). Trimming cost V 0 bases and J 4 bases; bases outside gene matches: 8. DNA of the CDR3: TGTGCCAGCAGCTTGGTGTACCACAGGGGCGCAGATACGCAGTATTTT. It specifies CASSLVYHRGADTQYF. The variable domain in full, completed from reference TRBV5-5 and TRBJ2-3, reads DAGVTQSPTHLIKTRGQQVTLRCSPISGHKSVSWYQQVLGQGPQFIFQYYEKEERGRGNFPDRFSARQFPNYSSELNVNALLLGDSALYLCASSLVYHRGADTQYFGPGTRLTVL.

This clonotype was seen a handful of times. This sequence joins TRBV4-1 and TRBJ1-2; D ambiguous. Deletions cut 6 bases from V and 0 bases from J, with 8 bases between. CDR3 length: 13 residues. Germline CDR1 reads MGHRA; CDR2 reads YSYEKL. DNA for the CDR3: TGCGCCAGCAGGGACCTAGCTAACTATGGCTACACCTTC. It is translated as CASRDLANYGYTF.

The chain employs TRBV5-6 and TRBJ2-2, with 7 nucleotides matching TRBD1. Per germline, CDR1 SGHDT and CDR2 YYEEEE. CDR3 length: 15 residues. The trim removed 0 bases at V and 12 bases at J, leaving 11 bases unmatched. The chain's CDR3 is CASSLAWPGGDQLFF. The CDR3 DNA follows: TGTGCCAGCAGCTTGGCGTGGCCAGGGGGTGACCAGCTGTTTTTT.

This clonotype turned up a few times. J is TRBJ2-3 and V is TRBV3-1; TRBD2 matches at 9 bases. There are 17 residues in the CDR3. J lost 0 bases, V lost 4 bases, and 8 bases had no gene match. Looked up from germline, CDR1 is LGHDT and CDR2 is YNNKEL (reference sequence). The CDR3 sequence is CASSPQLAGPSTDTQYF. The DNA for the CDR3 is TGTGCCAGCAGCCCTCAACTAGCGGGCCCTAGCACAGATACGCAGTATTTT.

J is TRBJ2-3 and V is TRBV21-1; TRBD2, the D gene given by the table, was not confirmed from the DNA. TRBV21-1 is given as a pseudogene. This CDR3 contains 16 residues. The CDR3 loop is CASSKYWEWVTDTQYF. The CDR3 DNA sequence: TGTGCCAGCAGCAAATATTGGGAGTGGGTCACAGATACGCAGTATTTT.

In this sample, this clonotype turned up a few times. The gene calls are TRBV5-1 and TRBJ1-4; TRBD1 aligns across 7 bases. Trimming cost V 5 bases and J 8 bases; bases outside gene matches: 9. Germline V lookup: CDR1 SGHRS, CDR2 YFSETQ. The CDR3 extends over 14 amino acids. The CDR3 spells CASRVAGGEEKLFF. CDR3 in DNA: TGCGCCAGCAGAGTGGCAGGGGGTGAGGAAAAACTGTTTTTT.